These T cell receptor beta chains were read from a single sample in a study of cytomegalovirus exposure and HLA in healthy donors. Clones were sequenced by immunoSEQ multiplex PCR, and TCRdb holds only the in-frame ones, with some missing. The sample has approximately 97,000 clones; 81% are singletons. Material for sequencing was PBMCs. These receptor sequences come from a woman in her 70s in good health and CMV-seropositive. Both conserved end residues are part of each CDR3. The D gene is left open where the match is weak. Clone size is not always given. Where it is, it says once, few, many or a class for expanded clones.

d_call j_call clone_size v_call cdr3_nt cdr3_aa
. TRBJ1-3 . TRBV18 TGTGCCAGCTCATCGACTAGATCGATTAATGGAAACACCATATATTTT CASSSTRSINGNTIYF
TRBD2 TRBJ2-1 few TRBV14 TGTGCCAGCAGCGGACTAGCCGGCTCCTACAATGAGCAGTTCTTC CASSGLAGSYNEQFF
TRBD2 TRBJ2-1 . TRBV7-9 TGTGCCAGCAGCCCCTCGGGAGGGAGTGAGCAGTTCTTC CASSPSGGSEQFF
. TRBJ1-2 . TRBV27 TGTGCCAGCAGTCCTCTCGAACAGGGCACGTATGGCTACACCTTC CASSPLEQGTYGYTF
. TRBJ1-1 . TRBV30 TGTGCCTGGAGTGTACAGGTGGGAACTGAAGCTTTCTTT CAWSVQVGTEAFF
TRBD2 TRBJ2-1 . TRBV30 TGTGCCTGGAGTCGATCCCGGACTAGCGGGAGTCGGAATGAGCAGTTCTTC CAWSRSRTSGSRNEQFF
. TRBJ2-2 . TRBV7-2 TGTGCCAGCAGCTCATCTCCGGTAACCGGGGAGCTGTTTTTT CASSSSPVTGELFF
TRBD2 TRBJ2-7 . TRBV29-1 TGCAGCTTTTGGGGGGAGGCTAGCGGGAGCGGCTACGAGCAGTACTTC CSFWGEASGSGYEQYF
. TRBJ1-1 few TRBV5-6 TGTGCCAGCAGCCCGGCGGGTCGGGGGTTAATGAACACTGAAGCTTTCTTT CASSPAGRGLMNTEAFF
TRBD1 TRBJ2-5 . TRBV11-1 TGTGCCAGCAGCTCCCGGGACAGGGTTTTACGAGAGACCCAGTACTTC CASSSRDRVLRETQYF
TRBD2 TRBJ2-1 . TRBV5-4 TGTGCCAGCAGTCTACTAGCGGGAGGGCCGGACGACAATGAGCAGTTCTTC CASSLLAGGPDDNEQFF
. TRBJ1-1 . TRBV6-1 TGTGCCAGCAGACACATGTCGAACACTGAAGCTTTCTTT CASRHMSNTEAFF
TRBD1 TRBJ2-3 . TRBV5-1 TGCGCCAGCAGCTTGGACAGGGGGGAAACGCAGTATTTT CASSLDRGETQYF
TRBD1 TRBJ2-7 few TRBV6-6 TGTGCCAGCAGCTTCGACAGGGGGCAATCCTACGAGCAGTACTTC CASSFDRGQSYEQYF
TRBD2 TRBJ2-1 once TRBV7-2 TGTGCCAGCAGCTCGACTAGCGGGAACTACAATGAGCAGTTCTTC CASSSTSGNYNEQFF
TRBD1 TRBJ2-6 . TRBV11-3 TGTGCCAGCAGCTTAGGGTCGGCAGGGGGCGCGACTGGGGCCAACGTCCTGACTTTC CASSLGSAGGATGANVLTF
. TRBJ2-5 . TRBV7-3 TGTGCCAGCAGCTTAGGGCCCCTTGGCAGTCAAGAGACCCAGTACTTC CASSLGPLGSQETQYF
TRBD1 TRBJ2-5 . TRBV19 TGTGCCAGTAGTGTCCCGGGACAGGGTTCGGAGACCCAGTACTTC CASSVPGQGSETQYF
. TRBJ2-7 once TRBV19 TGTGCCAGTAGTATGGGGCCATACTACGAGCAGTACTTC CASSMGPYYEQYF
. TRBJ2-7 . TRBV6-6 TGTGCCAGCAGTTACTCGAGAGAGCGCGAGCAGTACTTC CASSYSREREQYF
TRBD1 TRBJ1-4 . TRBV28 TGTGCCAGCAGTTCGGGACAGAATGAAAAACTGTTTTTT CASSSGQNEKLFF
TRBD1 TRBJ2-5 . TRBV9 TGTGCCAGCAGCGTAGTAGGACAGGTACAAGAGACCCAGTACTTC CASSVVGQVQETQYF
TRBD1 TRBJ1-3 few TRBV5-4 TGTGCCAGCAGGAAACAGGGGGCCGGAAACACCATATATTTT CASRKQGAGNTIYF
. TRBJ2-1 once TRBV21-1 TGTGCCAGCAGCTCCTCGGACTCGGGGGATGAGCAGTTCTTC CASSSSDSGDEQFF
. TRBJ1-1 once TRBV19 TGTGCCAGTAGTATAGGAGGGAACACTGAAGCTTTCTTT CASSIGGNTEAFF
TRBD2 TRBJ2-3 . TRBV5-1 TGCGCCAGCAGAGCGGCGGGAGGGCTTGGTACGCAGTATTTT CASRAAGGLGTQYF
TRBD1 TRBJ2-1 . TRBV4-3 TGCGCCAGCAGCCACCCTACAGGGGGTGGCTCCTACAATGAGCAGTTCTTC CASSHPTGGGSYNEQFF
TRBD2 TRBJ2-5 . TRBV2 TGTGCCAGCAGTGAACAGTTACTAGCGGAAGAGACCCAGTACTTC CASSEQLLAEETQYF
TRBD2 TRBJ2-3 . TRBV7-3 TGTGCCAGCAGCTTATTCGGCGTCTGGGGGACTAGCGGGAGTAGGAGCACAGATACGCAGTATTTT CASSLFGVWGTSGSRSTDTQYF
TRBD1 TRBJ1-1 . TRBV10-3 TGTGCCATCCAAATCGCCGACAGGGGGACCACTGAAGCTTTCTTT CAIQIADRGTTEAFF
TRBD2 TRBJ2-1 . TRBV30 TGTGCCTGGAGTCCGGGACTAGCGACAGCAGACGAGGGTGAGCAGTTCTTC CAWSPGLATADEGEQFF
TRBD2 TRBJ2-7 . TRBV7-3 TGTGCCAGCAGCCCCTTAGCGGGAGGGCCTGGTGAGCAGTACTTC CASSPLAGGPGEQYF
TRBD1 TRBJ2-5 . TRBV27 TGTGCCAGCAGTCTCCCAGACAGGGAAGAGACCCAGTACTTC CASSLPDREETQYF
. TRBJ2-7 . TRBV5-6 TGTGCCAGCAGCGGAATCGTGCTAGGGCAGGGTAGGTACGAGCAGTACTTC CASSGIVLGQGRYEQYF
TRBD1 TRBJ1-1 few TRBV4-1 TGCGCCAGCAGCCAAGAAAGACAGGGGAACACTGAAGCTTTCTTT CASSQERQGNTEAFF
. TRBJ2-1 . TRBV19 TGTGCCAGTAGTATAGATATGGCAGGTACCTACAATGAGCAGTTCTTC CASSIDMAGTYNEQFF
TRBD1 TRBJ2-7 . TRBV18 TGTGCCAGCTCACCCGGGACAGGGGGATCCTACGAGCAGTACTTC CASSPGTGGSYEQYF
. TRBJ2-5 . TRBV6-5 TGTGCCAGCAAACGCGGGATCCAAGAGACCCAGTACTTC CASKRGIQETQYF
TRBD1 TRBJ1-5 . TRBV27 TGTGCCAGCAGTTCGGGACAGGGGGCAGGGCAGCCCCAGCATTTT CASSSGQGAGQPQHF
. TRBJ2-3 . TRBV7-3 TGTGCCAGCAGCCCTACTGGGACTGCAGATACGCAGTATTTT CASSPTGTADTQYF
. TRBJ2-1 . TRBV2 TGTGCCAGCAGGCGAGCTGAGAGCTCCTACAATGAGCAGTTCTTC CASRRAESSYNEQFF
TRBD2 TRBJ2-1 . TRBV7-9 TGTTCCAGCAGCCCCAAGGGCGGCGGGAGCTCCTACAATGAGCAGTTCTTC CSSSPKGGGSSYNEQFF
TRBD1 TRBJ2-1 . TRBV27 TGTGCCAGCAGAAAAACAGGGGAGTCCTACAATGAGCAGTTCTTC CASRKTGESYNEQFF
TRBD1 TRBJ1-1 . TRBV5-4 TGTGCCAGCAGCTTGGGGACAGGGGGGGGTAGGAACACTGAAGCTTTCTTT CASSLGTGGGRNTEAFF
TRBD2 TRBJ2-1 . TRBV9 TGTGCCAGCAGCGTAGCTAGCGGGAGTATGTACAATGAGCAGTTCTTC CASSVASGSMYNEQFF
TRBD1 TRBJ2-7 . TRBV27 TGTGCCAGCAGTGCAACCGGGACAGGGTTCCACGAGCAGTACTTC CASSATGTGFHEQYF
. TRBJ1-2 . TRBV5-4 TGCGCCAGCAGCCAAGATAGCCTCGCGGCGGATGGCTACACCTTC CASSQDSLAADGYTF
. TRBJ2-1 . TRBV11-3 TGTGCCAGCAGTCGACTCAGGGAAGGGGACTACAATGAGCAGTTCTTC CASSRLREGDYNEQFF
. TRBJ1-3 . TRBV6-6 TGTGCCAGCAGCCAGCCCGCAGCGAGCTCTGGAAACACCATATATTTT CASSQPAASSGNTIYF
TRBD1 TRBJ1-5 . TRBV27 TGTGCCAGCAGCAAGGGACAGGGCTATCAGCCCCAGCATTTT CASSKGQGYQPQHF
TRBD2 TRBJ2-7 . TRBV30 TGTGCCTGGAGTGAACAGGGACTAGCGGGAGTTGAGCAGTACTTC CAWSEQGLAGVEQYF
. TRBJ2-2 . TRBV6-6 TGTGCCAGCAGGACCAACAATGGAGGTACCGGGGAGCTGTTTTTT CASRTNNGGTGELFF
. TRBJ1-2 . TRBV6-5 TGTGCCAGCAGTTACTCAACAGGGCCTGGCTACACCTTC CASSYSTGPGYTF
. TRBJ2-5 . TRBV18 TGTGCCAGCTCACCCCCCGGTCCTGTGGAGACCCAGTACTTC CASSPPGPVETQYF
. TRBJ2-5 . TRBV18 TGTGCCAGCTCACCAGTCCCAGATCAAGAGACCCAGTACTTC CASSPVPDQETQYF